Listed here is a single T cell receptor (beta chain). Under the authors' procedure: Amplification with reference gene primers provided the estimates of nucleated cell counts. Only in-frame clones appear in the TCRdb table, and some are missing; sequencing was by immunoSEQ multiplex PCR. V and J calls and clone size are given by that table; D and trimming were obtained from the DNA. The data show about 98,000 clones, with about 80% seen just once and roughly 4% held by the top ten. This record comes from a study of blood T cell repertoires in COVID-19. Study as a whole: Acute and convalescent COVID-19 specimens originated in the United States, Italy and Spain. From T cells, B-cell-depleted T cells, or PBMCs came the material, which was cDNA or gDNA.

The CDR3 is 15 amino acids. Trimming pared 1 base from V and 2 bases from J, leaving 11 bases between. Germline CDR1 reads SGHRS; CDR2 reads YFSETQ. Source material: peripheral blood. The J gene is TRBJ2-3, the V gene TRBV5-1, with no clear D. The sequence derives from a man between 60 and 75 years old with acute or convalescent COVID-19. CDR3 region: CASSLSARHTDTQYF. The DNA of the CDR3 is TGCGCCAGCAGCTTGAGTGCCCGACACACAGATACGCAGTATTTT.